This T cell receptor (beta chain) derives from a study of blood T cell repertoires in COVID-19. On the study more broadly: There were acute and convalescent COVID-19 samples, and they came from the United States, Italy and Spain. The cDNA or gDNA used as material had been derived from T cells, B-cell-depleted T cells, or PBMCs.

In the original analysis: Amplification with reference gene primers provided the estimates of nucleated cell counts. The table came from immunoSEQ multiplex PCR; TCRdb's copy has only in-frame clones and leaves some out. Clone size and the V and J calls come from that table; the DNA yielded D and trimming. The data contain about 170,000 clones, 80% to 90% of them singletons. V lost 5 bases and J lost 6, with 8 bases in between. CDR1 is MNHEY and CDR2 is SVGAGI in the germline V gene. CDR3 length: 11 amino acids. Sequenced input: peripheral blood. The chain employs TRBV6-5 and TRBJ2-7; D is perhaps TRBD2 (5 bases). The clonotype comes from a woman aged 70-85 years who had recovered from COVID-19. CDR3: CASSRGFEQYF. The CDR3 region has the DNA TGTGCCAGCAGTCGAGGGTTCGAGCAGTACTTC.